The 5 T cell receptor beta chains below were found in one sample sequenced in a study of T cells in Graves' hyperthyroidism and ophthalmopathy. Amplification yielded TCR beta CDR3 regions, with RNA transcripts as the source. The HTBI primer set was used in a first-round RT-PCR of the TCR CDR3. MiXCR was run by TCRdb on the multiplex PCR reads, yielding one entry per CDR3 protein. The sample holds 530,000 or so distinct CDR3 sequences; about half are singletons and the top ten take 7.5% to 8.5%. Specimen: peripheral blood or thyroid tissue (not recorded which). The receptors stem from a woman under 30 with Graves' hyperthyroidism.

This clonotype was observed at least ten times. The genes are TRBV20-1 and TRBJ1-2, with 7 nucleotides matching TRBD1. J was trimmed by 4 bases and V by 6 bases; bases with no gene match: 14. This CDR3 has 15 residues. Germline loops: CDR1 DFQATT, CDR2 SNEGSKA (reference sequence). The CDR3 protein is CSAKTGPFVFYGYTF. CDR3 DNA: TGCAGTGCGAAGACAGGGCCCTTCGTCTTCTATGGCTACACCTTC.

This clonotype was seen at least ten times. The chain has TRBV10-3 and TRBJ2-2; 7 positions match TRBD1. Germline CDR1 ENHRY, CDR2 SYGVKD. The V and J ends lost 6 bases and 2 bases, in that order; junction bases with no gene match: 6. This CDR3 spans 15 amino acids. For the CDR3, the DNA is TGTGCCATCAGCGGGACAGCGCGAAACACCGGGGAGCTGTTTTTT. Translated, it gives CAISGTARNTGELFF.

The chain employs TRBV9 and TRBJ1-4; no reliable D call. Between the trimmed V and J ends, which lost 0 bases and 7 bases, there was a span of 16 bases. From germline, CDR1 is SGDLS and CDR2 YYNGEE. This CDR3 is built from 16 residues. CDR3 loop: CASSVGSGSHGEKLFF. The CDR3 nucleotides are TGTGCCAGCAGCGTAGGGTCGGGGAGCCACGGTGAAAAACTGTTTTTT.

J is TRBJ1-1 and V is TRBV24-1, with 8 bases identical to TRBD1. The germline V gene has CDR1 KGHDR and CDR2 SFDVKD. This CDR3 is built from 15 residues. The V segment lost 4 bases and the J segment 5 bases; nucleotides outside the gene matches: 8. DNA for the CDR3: TGTGCCACCAGTGACCCCGACAGGGGTGGTACTGAAGCTTTCTTT. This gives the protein CATSDPDRGGTEAFF.

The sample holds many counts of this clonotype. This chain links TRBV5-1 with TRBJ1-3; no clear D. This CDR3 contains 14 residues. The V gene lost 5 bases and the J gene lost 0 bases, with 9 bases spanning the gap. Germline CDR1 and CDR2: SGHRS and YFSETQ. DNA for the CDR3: TGCGCCAGCAGATTCGGAAGCTCTGGAAACACCATATATTTT. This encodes CASRFGSSGNTIYF. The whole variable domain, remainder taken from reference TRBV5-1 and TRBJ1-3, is KAGVTQTPRYLIKTRGQQVTLSCSPISGHRSVSWYQQTPGQGLQFLFEYFSETQRNKGNFPGRFSGRQFSNSRSEMNVSTLELGDSALYLCASRFGSSGNTIYFGEGSWLTVV.